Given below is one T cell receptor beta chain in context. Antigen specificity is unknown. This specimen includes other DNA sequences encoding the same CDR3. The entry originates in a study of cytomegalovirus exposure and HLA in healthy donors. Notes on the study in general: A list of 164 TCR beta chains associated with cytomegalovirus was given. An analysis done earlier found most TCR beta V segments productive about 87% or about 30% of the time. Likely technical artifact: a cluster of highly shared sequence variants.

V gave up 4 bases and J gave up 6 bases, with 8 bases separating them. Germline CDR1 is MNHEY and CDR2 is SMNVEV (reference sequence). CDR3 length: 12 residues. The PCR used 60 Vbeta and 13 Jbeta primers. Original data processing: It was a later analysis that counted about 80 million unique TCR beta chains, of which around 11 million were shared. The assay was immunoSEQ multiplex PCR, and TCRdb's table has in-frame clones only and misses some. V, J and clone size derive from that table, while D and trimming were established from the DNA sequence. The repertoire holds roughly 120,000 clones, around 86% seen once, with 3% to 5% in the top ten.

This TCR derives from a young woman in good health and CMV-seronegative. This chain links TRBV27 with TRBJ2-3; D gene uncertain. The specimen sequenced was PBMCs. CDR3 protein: CASSSVTDTQYF. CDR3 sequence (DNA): TGTGCCAGCAGTTCGGTCACCGATACGCAGTATTTT.